This TCR beta chain derives from a study of immune heterogeneity within non-small cell lung tumors. The CDR3 contains 11 residues. Between the trimmed V and J ends, which lost 4 bases and 5 bases, there was a span of 8 bases. The germline gives CDR1 GTSNPN, CDR2 SVGIG (reference sequence). Bulk tumor genomic DNA served as template, at roughly 600 ng per sample. Multiple biopsies spaced far apart were taken from each primary tumor during surgery. Curative surgical treatment was performed in patients who had newly diagnosed, untreated non-small cell lung cancer. Using 32 V and 13 J primers, multiplex PCR amplified TCR beta CDR3. Via MiXCR, TCRdb re-called the multiplex PCR reads, giving one row per CDR3 protein. Of 5,500 to 6,000 distinct CDR3 sequences in the sample, less than 20% were seen once.

The chain has TRBV30 and TRBJ1-1; D is uncertain. Sample: lung tumor tissue. This receptor was identified in a man in his forties or fifties with non-small cell lung cancer. CDR3 residues: CAWIRRTEAFF. CDR3 bases: TGTGCCTGGATACGGCGTACTGAAGCTTTCTTT.